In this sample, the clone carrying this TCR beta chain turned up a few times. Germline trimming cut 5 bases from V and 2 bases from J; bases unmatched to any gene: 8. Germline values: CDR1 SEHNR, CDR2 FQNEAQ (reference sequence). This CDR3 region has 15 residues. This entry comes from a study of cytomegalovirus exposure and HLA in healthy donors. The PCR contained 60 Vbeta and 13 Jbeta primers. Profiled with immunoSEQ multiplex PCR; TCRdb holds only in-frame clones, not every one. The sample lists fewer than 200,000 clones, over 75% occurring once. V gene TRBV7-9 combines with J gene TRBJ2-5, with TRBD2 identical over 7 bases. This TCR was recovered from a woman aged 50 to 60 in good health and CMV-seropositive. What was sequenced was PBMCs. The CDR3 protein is CASSPHQAGQETQYF. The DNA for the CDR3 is TGTGCCAGCAGCCCTCACCAAGCGGGGCAAGAGACCCAGTACTTC.